Here is one T cell receptor (beta chain) with its context. The source of the sample is a study of T cell changes during pregnancy in multiple sclerosis. TCRdb's table, derived via immunoSEQ multiplex PCR, lists solely in-frame clones and lacks some. The table includes roughly 29,000 clones, approximately 88% detected once. Between the trimmed V and J ends, which lost 5 bases and 9 bases, there was a span of 14 bases. This CDR3 is 14 amino acids long. Germline V lookup: CDR1 LNHDA, CDR2 SQIVND (reference sequence). The chain is built from TRBV19 and TRBJ1-6, with D perhaps matching TRBD1 (5 bases). The specimen comprised CD8+ T cells from peripheral blood mononuclear cells, sampled before pregnancy. This TCR was sampled from a female donor with multiple sclerosis, enrolled in a pregnancy study. The CDR3 nucleotides are TGTGCCAGTAGTTTCAGGGAATGGGTTTCACCCCTCCACTTT. It is translated as CASSFREWVSPLHF.